This T cell receptor beta chain is from a study of Ad26.COV2.S vaccination and SARS-CoV-2 variants. The treatment: about 20 received Ad26.COV2.S at low or high dose, single or two shots; about 5 received placebo; per-sample allocation not given. Following the first vaccine or placebo injection, samples were taken on day 63. V lost 6 bases to trimming and J lost 6 bases, with 14 bases between them. CDR3 length equals 13 residues. Germline V CDR1 and CDR2: MDHEN, SYDVKM. This table comes from immunoSEQ multiplex PCR, and its TCRdb copy is limited to in-frame clones, with some not included. The data contain about 410,000 clones, approximately 91% of them singletons.

The chain recombines TRBV28 with TRBJ1-2, with no clear D. The TCR sequence derives from a person aged 18-65 years who received the Ad26.COV2.S COVID-19 vaccine or a placebo. The specimen comprised peripheral blood, sampled in a trial of Ad26.COV2.S vaccine versus placebo. CDR3 sequence: CASSPPRLDGYTF. DNA of the CDR3: TGTGCCAGCAGCCCTCCCCGTTTAGATGGCTACACCTTC.